The clone carrying this TCR beta chain was observed a few times. Its antigen remains unknown. The record originates from a study of T cells in narcolepsy. For the study at large: Healthy controls were enrolled alongside patients with narcolepsy type 1 or type 2.

The CDR3 is 11 amino acids. Trimming took off 11 bases at V and 1 base at J, with 8 bases between the two ends. Germline assignment: CDR1 MNHGY and CDR2 SVAAGI. Only in-frame clones appear in the TCRdb table, and some are missing; sequencing was by immunoSEQ multiplex PCR. Of about 690 clones in the sample, roughly 29% were seen once. Findings and limits, study-wide: HCRT-specific and TRIB2-specific autoreactive clonotypes appeared among same-patient CSF and blood CD4+ clonotypes. Healthy controls reportedly lacked the autoreactive clonotypes serially found in patients' blood.

Sequencing was performed on cultured CD8+ T cells from cerebrospinal fluid. This receptor was obtained from a human donor with narcolepsy. The genes are TRBV6-9 and TRBJ1-1; D remains unclear. CDR3 nucleotides: TGTGCCGGCGGGGAGAACACTGAAGCTTTCTTT. Protein: CAGGENTEAFF.